A selection of T cell receptor beta chains follows, all from one sample in a study of T cells expressing NK-cell markers. TCRdb re-called the 5' RACE reads and catalogs CDR3 proteins one per entry, DNA excluded. This repertoire comprises about 260,000 distinct CDR3 sequences; its ten largest clones make up under 0.5%. The material sequenced was blood T cells: a sorted CD56 or NKG2C T cell subset, CD4+ or CD8+ T cells, or bulk PBMC T cells (not recorded which). The receptors were gathered from a man between 18 and 29 years old in good health. The CDR3 runs from the conserved cysteine through the conserved F or W. Fields, in order: V gene, J gene, CDR3 protein.

V: TRBV7-9
J: TRBJ2-4
CDR3: CASSDTGYIQYF

V: TRBV7-2
J: TRBJ2-2
CDR3: CASSRRGRADTGELFF

V: TRBV20-1
J: TRBJ2-2
CDR3: CSARGFASTNTGELFF

V: TRBV10-3
J: TRBJ2-1
CDR3: CAISKLSGSTGNEQFF

V: TRBV12-3/TRBV12-4
J: TRBJ2-1
CDR3: CASTARAGDLNEQFF

V: TRBV12-5
J: TRBJ2-1
CDR3: CASGSPVASGASNEQFF

V: TRBV4-3
J: TRBJ2-7
CDR3: CASSQDSQGPYEQYF

V: TRBV4-3
J: TRBJ1-1
CDR3: CASSQEQGTEAFF

V: TRBV20-1
J: TRBJ2-3
CDR3: CSASPPRQSDTQYF

V: TRBV11-2
J: TRBJ2-1
CDR3: CASSLDVAGPYNEQFF

V: TRBV12-3/TRBV12-4
J: TRBJ2-1
CDR3: CASSPGLVNEQFF

V: TRBV29-1
J: TRBJ2-3
CDR3: CSTGRVGGDTQYF

V: TRBV5-1
J: TRBJ2-3
CDR3: CASSLGRVTDTQYF

V: TRBV20-1
J: TRBJ2-1
CDR3: CSARMGLAGGPRNEQFF

V: TRBV20-1
J: TRBJ2-3
CDR3: CSATSTSAFTDTQYF

V: TRBV25-1
J: TRBJ2-2
CDR3: CASSDVWGLSGELFF

V: TRBV5-6
J: TRBJ2-1
CDR3: CASSPLGRGRYNEQFF

V: TRBV18
J: TRBJ1-2
CDR3: CASSPDSRYGYTF

V: TRBV12-5
J: TRBJ2-2
CDR3: CASGRIGRATGELFF

V: TRBV9
J: TRBJ2-3
CDR3: CASSVVRDTQYF

V: TRBV13
J: TRBJ2-1
CDR3: CASSPTSGRAQSYNEQFF

V: TRBV5-5
J: TRBJ2-3
CDR3: CASSWGVTDTQYF

V: TRBV12-3/TRBV12-4
J: TRBJ2-1
CDR3: CASSQRERGRFSGEQFF

V: TRBV24-1
J: TRBJ2-7
CDR3: CATEGPEAYYEQYF

V: TRBV9
J: TRBJ2-1
CDR3: CASSHTPGTPSSYNEQFF

V: TRBV20-1
J: TRBJ2-1
CDR3: CSAKLVVSYNEQFF

V: TRBV6-1
J: TRBJ1-1
CDR3: CASSEVVFTEAFF

V: TRBV30
J: TRBJ2-3
CDR3: CAWSASTDTQYF

V: TRBV6-5
J: TRBJ1-5
CDR3: CASSYTQHSNQPQHF

V: TRBV29-1
J: TRBJ2-1
CDR3: CSVERSGGTEQFF

V: TRBV18
J: TRBJ1-2
CDR3: CASSPWMDSRAGYTF